Below are 22 T cell receptor beta chains sequenced from a single sample in a study of T cell responses to AZD1222 COVID-19 vaccine. This table comes from immunoSEQ multiplex PCR, and its TCRdb copy is limited to in-frame clones, with some not included. The table shows 150,000 to 200,000 clones, with about 91% occurring only once. This specimen consisted of peripheral blood, obtained 28 days after the second AZD1222 dose. These receptors were obtained from an adult who received the AZD1222 COVID-19 vaccine.

The J gene is TRBJ2-5, the V gene TRBV14; TRBD1 or TRBD2 may be the D gene (7 bases each). The CDR3 spans 15 residues. Trimming left V 4 bases short and J 4 bases short, with 16 bases between. The germline V gene has CDR1 SGHDN and CDR2 FVKESK. The CDR3 region has the DNA TGTGCCAGCAGCCCCCGGACAGGCGGGAGAGAGACCCAGTACTTC. As protein: CASSPRTGGRETQYF.

This chain links TRBV30 with TRBJ2-1; 9 nucleotides line up with TRBD2. This CDR3 region has 14 residues. V was pared by 3 bases and J by 2 bases, with 2 bases of the junction left unmatched. Germline V gene lookup returns CDR1 GTSNPN and CDR2 SVGIG (reference sequence). The CDR3 nucleotides read TGTGCCTGGAGCCCTAGCGGGACCTACAATGAGCAGTTCTTC. This translates into CAWSPSGTYNEQFF.

The V and J genes are TRBV6-6 and TRBJ1-2; D possibly corresponds to TRBD1 (6 bases). The CDR3 totals 16 residues. V was cut by 0 bases and J by 11 bases, with 22 bases left in between. In germline, CDR1 is MNHNY, CDR2 SVGAGI (reference sequence). CDR3 bases: TGTGCCAGCAGTTACTCTGAACGGGGACAAGTGGGAGGGTACACCTTC. Translating it yields CASSYSERGQVGGYTF.

This chain links TRBV7-9 with TRBJ1-3; D uncertain. Germline V CDR1 and CDR2: SEHNR, FQNEAQ (reference sequence). The length of the CDR3 is 15 residues. The V gene lost 5 bases and the J gene lost 1 base, with 12 bases spanning the gap. CDR3 sequence: CASSPDGISGNTIYF. Written as DNA, the CDR3 is TGTGCCAGCAGCCCCGACGGTATATCTGGAAACACCATATATTTT.

The rearrangement joins TRBV3-1 (or the pseudogene TRBV3-2) to TRBJ2-7, with 10 nucleotides matching TRBD2. CDR3 length equals 16 residues. Trimming removed 0 bases from V and 2 bases from J; junction bases left unmatched: 4. The V gene's germline CDR1 is LGHDT and CDR2 YNNKEL (reference sequence). Written as DNA, the CDR3 is TGTGCCAGCAGCCAAGATCGGCTAGCGGGGGCCTACGAGCAGTACTTC. Translated: CASSQDRLAGAYEQYF.

This clone was recorded once. This chain links TRBV7-8 with TRBJ1-5, with D possibly matching TRBD1 (6 bases). V lost 1 base and J lost 7, with 11 bases in between. This CDR3 has 14 amino acids. CDR1 is SGHVS, CDR2 FQNEAQ, per germline. The chain's CDR3 is CASSLEGVGQPQHF. CDR3 DNA: TGTGCCAGCAGCTTAGAGGGGGTCGGGCAGCCCCAGCATTTT.

CDR3 loop: CATSGTGVDTQYF. The CDR3 region has the DNA TGTGCCACCTCCGGGACAGGGGTAGATACGCAGTATTTT. V is TRBV7-9 and J is TRBJ2-3; 10 positions match TRBD1. The length of the CDR3 is 13 residues. Unmatched junction bases numbered 6, after V lost 10 bases and J lost 5 bases. Germline V gives CDR1 SEHNR, CDR2 FQNEAQ (reference sequence).

A single count supports this clone. The rearrangement uses TRBV3-1 (or the pseudogene TRBV3-2) and TRBJ1-1; TRBD1 is a possible D gene (5 bases). Germline CDR1 and CDR2: LGHDT and YNNKEL (reference sequence). V was clipped by 4 bases and J by 0 bases, with 15 bases between them. This CDR3 comprises 16 residues. This CDR3 is CASSPEGMGLNTEAFF. The DNA of the CDR3 is TGTGCCAGCAGCCCGGAGGGGATGGGGCTGAACACTGAAGCTTTCTTT.

This chain uses TRBV28 with TRBJ2-7; 9 bases are shared with TRBD1. Trimming at V came to 6 bases and at J to 5 bases, leaving 8 bases not matched to a gene. The CDR3 consists of 14 residues. Germline V gene data show CDR1 as MDHEN and CDR2 as SYDVKM. CDR3 sequence (DNA): TGTGCCAGCAGACCTGGGACAGGGTGGAACGAGCAGTACTTC. Its translation: CASRPGTGWNEQYF. The entire variable domain, with the rest obtained from reference TRBV28 and TRBJ2-7, is as follows: DVKVTQSSRYLVKRTGEKVFLECVQDMDHENMFWYRQDPGLGLRLIYFSYDVKMKEKGDIPEGYSVSREKKERFSLILESASTNQTSMYLCASRPGTGWNEQYFGPGTRLTVT.

The chain employs TRBV5-6 and TRBJ1-4; D gene ambiguous. CDR1 is SGHDT, CDR2 YYEEEE, per germline. The V end lost 2 bases, the J end lost 6 bases, and 23 bases lay between the germline ends. This CDR3 has 18 amino acids. The CDR3 DNA reads as TGTGCCAGCAGCTTTTCAGGTAGAATCGTCCCTAACGATGAAAAACTGTTTTTT. Translated, it gives CASSFSGRIVPNDEKLFF.

The chain joins TRBV9 to TRBJ1-5; D is ambiguous. This CDR3 is built from 12 residues. Germline V lookup: CDR1 SGDLS, CDR2 YYNGEE. Trimming removed 6 bases at V and 9 bases at J, with 13 bases between. The CDR3 is CASTPQAPPQHF. CDR3 coding DNA: TGTGCCAGCACGCCTCAAGCACCGCCCCAGCATTTT. The complete variable domain, with remaining parts taken from reference TRBV9 and TRBJ1-5, reads DSGVTQTPKHLITATGQRVTLRCSPRSGDLSVYWYQQSLDQGLQFLIQYYNGEERAKGNILERFSAQQFPDLHSELNLSSLELGDSALYFCASTPQAPPQHFGDGTRLSIL.

Only one count was recorded for this clone. J is TRBJ2-7 and V is TRBV29-1; D may be TRBD2 (5 bases). Germline V gene sequence: CDR1 SQVTM, CDR2 ANQGSEA. Between the trimmed V and J ends, which lost 6 bases and 0 bases, there was a span of 18 bases. CDR3 length: 15 residues. Written as DNA, the CDR3 is TGCAGCGTACCTAAGCAGAGGGAACACTCCTACGAGCAGTACTTC. This encodes CSVPKQREHSYEQYF.

The genes are TRBV5-1 and TRBJ1-2; D unclear. The CDR3 extends over 16 amino acids. V was clipped by 2 bases and J by 0 bases, with 14 bases between them. Germline CDR1 and CDR2: SGHRS and YFSETQ. The CDR3 DNA reads as TGCGCCAGCAGCTTTGCGCAGTCCGTTACTAACTATGGCTACACCTTC. Translating it yields CASSFAQSVTNYGYTF.

This sequence joins TRBV11-2 and TRBJ2-2; 8 nucleotides match TRBD1. J was trimmed by 1 base and V by 5 bases; bases with no gene match: 3. CDR1 and CDR2 (germline): SGHAT, FQNNGV. CDR3 length: 15 residues. The CDR3 protein is CASSPGTGNTGELFF. The CDR3 coding sequence is TGTGCCAGCAGCCCCGGGACAGGGAACACCGGGGAGCTGTTTTTT.

The chain employs TRBV4-1 and TRBJ2-6, with D tentatively TRBD1 (6 bases). In germline, CDR1 is MGHRA, CDR2 YSYEKL. Deletions cut 3 bases from V and 0 bases from J, with 12 bases between. The CDR3 totals 17 residues. CDR3 region: CASSHPGHPSGANVLTF. The CDR3 DNA is TGCGCCAGCAGCCATCCGGGACATCCCTCTGGGGCCAACGTCCTGACTTTC.

The chain couples TRBV4-2 to TRBJ1-1, with D possibly matching TRBD1 (6 bases). The V gene lost 2 bases and the J gene lost 4 bases, with 20 bases spanning the gap. The CDR3 consists of 17 residues. Germline-derived CDR1 and CDR2 are LGHNA and YNFKEQ. For the CDR3, the DNA is TGTGCCAGCAGCCAAAACAGGGTCCTCTCTTATGTCACTGAAGCTTTCTTT. Translation: CASSQNRVLSYVTEAFF.

The rearrangement joins TRBV6-5 to TRBJ1-1, with a possible D match to TRBD1 (5 bases). Trimming removed 10 bases from V and 5 bases from J, with 23 bases in between. CDR3 size: 15 residues. Germline V lookup: CDR1 MNHEY, CDR2 SVGAGI. CDR3 residues: CATNPRGRVGTEAFF. The CDR3 DNA reads as TGTGCCACCAACCCACGGGGCAGGGTGGGAACTGAAGCTTTCTTT.

The chain has TRBV12-2 and TRBJ2-7; the table's D call of TRBD1 was not tested on the DNA. TRBV12-2 is marked as a pseudogene. The CDR3 extends over 18 amino acids. For the CDR3, the DNA is TGTGCAAGTCGCTTAAGGTTTGGGGGGGACAGGGGAAAATACGAGCAGTACTTC. This encodes CASRLRFGGDRGKYEQYF.

The chain recombines TRBV5-4 with TRBJ1-1, with D possibly matching TRBD1 (6 bases). The CDR3 is 17 residues long. CDR1 is SGHNT and CDR2 is YYREEE in the germline V gene (reference sequence). V lost 3 bases, J lost 1 base, and 19 bases lay in between. DNA of the CDR3: TGTGCCAGCAGCTCCATCTGGGGGGGCCCGCAGAACACTGAAGCTTTCTTT. Protein product: CASSSIWGGPQNTEAFF.

This chain uses TRBV4-1 with TRBJ1-1, with D perhaps TRBD1 (5 bases). The CDR3 runs to 14 residues. Germline V gene lookup returns CDR1 MGHRA and CDR2 YSYEKL. Trimming cost V 4 bases and J 2 bases, with 11 bases left between them. CDR3 amino acids: CASSLVGANTEAFF. CDR3 coding DNA: TGCGCCAGCAGCCTCGTTGGGGCCAACACTGAAGCTTTCTTT.

The rearrangement uses TRBV5-6 and TRBJ1-2; no clear D. Germline values: CDR1 SGHDT, CDR2 YYEEEE. The CDR3 runs to 13 residues. V lost 3 bases, J lost 8 bases, and 14 bases lay in between. The CDR3 loop is CASSSRASEGYTF. In DNA, the CDR3 is TGTGCCAGCAGCTCTCGGGCCTCCGAAGGCTACACCTTC.

As for this clone: This sequence may be a read error, since a much larger clone differs from it by one base. Here the CDR3 reads CASRDRGNTEAFF. In DNA form, the CDR3 reads TGTGCCAGCAGGGACAGGGGGAACACTGAAGCTTTCTTT. The chain employs TRBV12-3 or TRBV12-4 and TRBJ1-1, with 9 bases identical to TRBD1. V trimming: 6 bases; J trimming: 1 base; junction bases outside the gene matches: 0. This CDR3 spans 13 amino acids.